The TCR beta chain under discussion was sequenced for a study of beta chain features in type 1 diabetes (dated by TCRdb to about 2018). A note on the overall study: Mean age, gender distribution, total cell number and subset yield were not different between patients and healthy donors. Regulatory and stem cell-like memory subsets were obtained from only 8 patients and about 8 healthy donors, while naive and central memory subsets were obtained from all 30 or so donors. A total of over 90,000,000 sorted cells were examined across all samples, and a strong correlation was observed between cell number per subset and RNA yield. In the study, recently diagnosed type 1 diabetes patients and matched healthy donors were compared on the TCRB repertoires of their sorted circulating CD4+ T cell subsets. What the research found in general, with its limitations: Because cDNA was sequenced instead of genomic DNA, highly expressing activated cells could be over-represented, though the groups showed no difference in activation or CD3 levels. PCR might favor shorter templates, but patient and control samples were amplified and corrected together, so any skew would affect both groups equally. Naive, central memory and regulatory TCRB repertoires appeared to be more alike among patients than among healthy donors. Because small numbers of individuals were included in the HLA sub-analyses, any influence of HLA type on TCRB rearrangement was left unresolved. Patients with type 1 diabetes made fewer insertions and deleted more nucleotides at VDJ recombination sites, implying thymic rearrangement abnormalities. In all four CD4+ subsets, TCRB CDR3 length was moderately but significantly shorter in type 1 diabetes patients.

The entire isolated RNA was reverse transcribed using the High Capacity cDNA Reverse Transcription Kit, and thus expressed TCRB transcripts were sequenced. Deep immunoSEQ sequencing was applied to naive, central memory and regulatory T cell samples, giving an average of approximately 4 million total reads per sample. Sorted cells were lysed in RLT buffer and RNA was extracted with DNase-treated RNeasy Micro or Mini kits, depending on cell number. Each cell subset was processed separately to prevent cross-contamination, with patient and healthy donor samples processed together. TCRB sequences were amplified from cDNA with the immunoSEQ multiplex PCR, producing 87-bp fragments spanning the CDR3 region. The amplicons were sequenced using the Illumina HiSeq platform. The source study handled its data this way. Synthetic template baselines were used to correct PCR bias computationally, reads within Hamming distance 2 were collapsed together, and singletons that could not be merged were discarded. By aligning reads against IMGT, V, D and J genes, CDR3 length, and insertions or deletions at six rearrangement sites were assigned. Clonotype counts were normalized to sorted cell number within each subset before computing true diversity and Gini coefficients with the tcR R package. Repertoire sharing was quantified using the overlap coefficient calculated on TCRB nucleotide sequences. TCRdb took this table from immuneACCESS and kept in-frame rearrangements with V and J called. Such tables lack part of the clones; where checked against another copy, unresolved V genes explain under half of the gap, and the rest is unexplained. From that table come the V and J calls and clone size; the DNA was used to work out D and trimming. Counted in this sample were under 200,000 clones; 6.5% to 8.5% of them appeared once. The ten largest clones take up around 0.5% of the sample.

Taken from cysteine to phenylalanine, the CDR3 has 17 residues. Only CDR3 DNA is held: 51 bases, read in frame from base 1. The germline V gene specifies SGHVS as CDR1 and FNYEAQ as CDR2. Trimmed from V: 1 base; trimmed from J: 1 base; junction bases lacking a gene match: 8. Each donor gave one peripheral blood draw, roughly 120 mL on average, collected into heparinised tubes. Naive, central memory, regulatory and stem cell-like memory CD4+ T cells were sorted on a BD FACSAria II using a panel including CD45RO, CCR7, CD25, CD127, CD95 and CD27. Every sorted population had a purity above 95%. PBMCs were isolated immediately by Lymphoprep density gradient centrifugation and stained directly without culture. So that batch effects would be minimized, each experiment stained and sorted samples in pairs, pairing one healthy donor with one patient. Note on this clone: No cognate antigen has been identified for it. Base-call qualities are not available, and no considerably larger clone is one nucleotide away.

The material sequenced was central memory CD4+ T cells from blood. This sequence was found in a woman aged 18-35 years with type 1 diabetes. The sequence links TRBV7-6 to TRBJ2-3; the central 7 bases match TRBD2. The CDR3 amino acid sequence is: CASSLDGGSGGTDTQYF. At the DNA level, the sequence is TGTGCCAGCAGCTTAGACGGCGGGAGCGGCGGCACAGATACGCAGTATTTT.